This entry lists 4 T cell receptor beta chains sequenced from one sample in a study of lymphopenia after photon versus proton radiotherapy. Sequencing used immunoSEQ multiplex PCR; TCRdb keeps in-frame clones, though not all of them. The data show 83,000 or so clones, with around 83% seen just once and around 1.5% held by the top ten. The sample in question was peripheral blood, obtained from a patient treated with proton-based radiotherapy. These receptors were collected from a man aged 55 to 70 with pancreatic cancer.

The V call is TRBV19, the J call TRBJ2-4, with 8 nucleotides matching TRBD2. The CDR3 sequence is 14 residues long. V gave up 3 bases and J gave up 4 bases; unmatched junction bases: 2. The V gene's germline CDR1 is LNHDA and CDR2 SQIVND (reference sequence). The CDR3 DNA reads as TGTGCCAGTAGTATGACGGGGGGGAAAAACATTCAGTACTTC. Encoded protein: CASSMTGGKNIQYF.

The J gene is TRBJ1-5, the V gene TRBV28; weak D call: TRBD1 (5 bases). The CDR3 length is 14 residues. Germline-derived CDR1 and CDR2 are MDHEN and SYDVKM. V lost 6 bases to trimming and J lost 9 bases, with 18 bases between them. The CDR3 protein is CASSPGGVSRPQHF. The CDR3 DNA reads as TGTGCCAGCAGCCCGGGAGGGGTCTCCAGGCCCCAGCATTTT.

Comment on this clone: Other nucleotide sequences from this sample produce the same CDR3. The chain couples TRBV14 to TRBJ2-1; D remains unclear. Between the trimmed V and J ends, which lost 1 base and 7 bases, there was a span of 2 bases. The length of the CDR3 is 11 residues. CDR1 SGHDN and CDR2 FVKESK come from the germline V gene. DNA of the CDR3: TGTGCCAGCAGCCAAGTGAATGAGCAGTTCTTC. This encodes CASSQVNEQFF.

The CDR3, as DNA: TGTGCCAGCAGTGAAGTGGCGAAAGCTAACTATGGCTACACCTTC. This encodes CASSEVAKANYGYTF. V is TRBV6-1 and J is TRBJ1-2, with D uncertain. The CDR3 sequence is 15 residues long. The germline V gene has CDR1 MNHNS and CDR2 SASEGT. Trimming took 1 base from V and 0 from J, leaving 9 bases between them.